The 11 T cell receptor beta chains presented below share a single source sample, sequenced in a study of blood T cell repertoires in COVID-19 (dated by TCRdb to 2019 to 2021). The method was the immunoSEQ multiplex PCR assay. Held by TCRdb, this immuneACCESS table contains in-frame sequences only and omits some clones. Under half of the omission traces to an unresolved V gene where checked; the cause of the rest is unknown. The sample contains approximately 170,000 clones, roughly 80% of them found a single time. The ten most abundant clones make up 3% to 3.5% of the sample. Material for sequencing was PBMCs or T cells enriched from blood (not recorded which). The receptors here all came from a woman in her twenties or thirties who had recovered from COVID-19.

The count of this clone is one. The chain recombines TRBV2 with TRBJ1-5; the D gene is possibly TRBD1 (5 bases). Germline V gives CDR1 SNHLY, CDR2 FYNNEI. CDR3 length: 16 residues. V was cut by 2 bases and J by 2 bases, with 13 bases left in between. Written as DNA, the CDR3 is TGTGCCAGCAGTGAAAGGGGCTTAATCGGCAATCAGCCCCAGCATTTT. Translation gives CASSERGLIGNQPQHF.

The chain recombines TRBV25-1 with TRBJ1-5, with D perhaps TRBD1 (5 bases). Germline CDR1 reads MGHDK; CDR2 reads SYGVNS. The length of the CDR3 is 13 residues. Deletions cut 8 bases from V and 6 bases from J, with 14 bases between. As DNA, the CDR3 is TGTGCCAGCGGTCAGGGTAATGGTCAGCCCCAGCATTTT. This encodes CASGQGNGQPQHF.

This clone was recorded many times. The chain's CDR3 is CASSRDTNTGELFF. CDR3 DNA: TGTGCCAGCAGCCGGGACACTAACACCGGGGAGCTGTTTTTT. The chain has TRBV6-4 and TRBJ2-2; TRBD1 might be the D (6 bases). Looked up from germline, CDR1 is MRHNA and CDR2 is SNTAGT. This CDR3 is 14 amino acids long. Between the trimmed V and J ends, which lost 6 bases and 2 bases, there was a span of 10 bases.

The gene calls are TRBV24-1 and TRBJ1-5; weak D call: TRBD1 (5 bases). V lost 3 bases to trimming and J lost 9 bases, with 17 bases between them. Looked up from germline, CDR1 is KGHDR and CDR2 is SFDVKD. The CDR3 consists of 15 residues. The CDR3 nucleotides read TGTGCCACCAGTGATGCGGGGGGGGTACAAGGGCCCCAGCATTTT. This sequence encodes CATSDAGGVQGPQHF.

This chain joins TRBV5-1 and TRBJ1-5; D is possibly TRBD1 (6 bases). V dropped 1 base and J dropped 6 bases, with 14 bases sitting between them. This CDR3 has 15 amino acids. Germline-derived CDR1 and CDR2 are SGHRS and YFSETQ. The CDR3: CASSLSGEGAQPQHF. DNA of the CDR3: TGCGCCAGCAGCTTGTCAGGGGAAGGGGCTCAGCCCCAGCATTTT.

This clone showed up just a few times. This same CDR3 is encoded by further DNA sequences in the sample. The V and J genes are TRBV2 and TRBJ1-2, with 7 positions matching TRBD1. This CDR3 is 12 amino acids long. With V trimmed by 6 bases and J by 5 bases, 3 bases remained unmatched. The germline gives CDR1 SNHLY, CDR2 FYNNEI. Here the CDR3 reads CASSPQGYGYTF. The CDR3, as DNA: TGTGCCAGCAGCCCACAGGGGTATGGCTACACCTTC. The complete variable domain, with remaining parts taken from reference TRBV2 and TRBJ1-2, reads EPEVTQTPSHQVTQMGQEVILRCVPISNHLYFYWYRQILGQKVEFLVSFYNNEISEKSEIFDDQFSVERPDGSNFTLKIRSTKLEDSAMYFCASSPQGYGYTFGSGTRLTVV.

Worth noting for this clone: Other DNA sequences of this sample code for an identical CDR3. The rearrangement links TRBV19 to TRBJ1-1; D uncertain. V was cut by 5 bases and J by 3 bases, with 13 bases left in between. The germline V gene has CDR1 LNHDA and CDR2 SQIVND (reference sequence). CDR3 length: 14 residues. CDR3 bases: TGTGCCAGTAGTCCGAGGGCGCGGGACACTGAAGCTTTCTTT. Translating gives CASSPRARDTEAFF.

The chain has TRBV28 and TRBJ1-5; D unresolved. Trimming took 5 bases from V and 6 from J, leaving 14 bases between them. CDR3 length equals 14 residues. Germline CDR1 is MDHEN and CDR2 is SYDVKM. This chain's CDR3 is CASSPGQRSQPQHF. As DNA, the CDR3 is TGTGCCAGCAGTCCGGGTCAGAGGTCTCAGCCCCAGCATTTT.

The chain couples TRBV27 to TRBJ2-3; 8 positions match TRBD1. The CDR3 runs to 15 residues. V lost 4 bases, J lost 4 bases, and 7 bases stayed unmatched. Germline CDR1 is MNHEY and CDR2 is SMNVEV (reference sequence). The CDR3 bases are TGTGCCAGCAGTTCCCCGGACAGGGCGCCAGATACGCAGTATTTT. The encoded protein is CASSSPDRAPDTQYF.

This clone came up once. The gene calls are TRBV5-1 and TRBJ2-1, with D possibly being TRBD1 (7 bases). The V end lost 7 bases, the J end lost 6 bases, and 20 bases lay between the germline ends. The CDR3 loop spans 15 amino acids. Germline V gene sequence: CDR1 SGHRS, CDR2 YFSETQ. CDR3 DNA sequence: TGCGCCAGCTCGGGGGCAGGGGGAAAGCCCAATGAGCAGTTCTTC. The encoded protein is CASSGAGGKPNEQFF.

This chain joins TRBV30 and TRBJ1-6; unclear D gene. Trimming left V 3 bases short and J 5 bases short, with 11 bases between. The CDR3 consists of 14 residues. Germline V gene data show CDR1 as GTSNPN and CDR2 as SVGIG (reference sequence). In DNA, the CDR3 is TGTGCCTGGAGCCTCCGGGGAGATAATTCACCCCTCCACTTT. Its translation: CAWSLRGDNSPLHF.